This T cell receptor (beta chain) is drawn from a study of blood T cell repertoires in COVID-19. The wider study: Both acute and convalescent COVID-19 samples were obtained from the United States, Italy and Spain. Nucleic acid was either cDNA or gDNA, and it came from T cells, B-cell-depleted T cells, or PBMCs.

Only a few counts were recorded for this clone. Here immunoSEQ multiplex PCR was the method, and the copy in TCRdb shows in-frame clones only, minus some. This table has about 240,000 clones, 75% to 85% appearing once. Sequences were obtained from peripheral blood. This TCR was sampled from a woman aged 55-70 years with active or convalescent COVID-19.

CDR3: CASSSDRGSYNEQFF. CDR3 DNA: TGTGCCAGCAGCTCCGACAGGGGGTCCTACAATGAGCAGTTCTTC. V and J are TRBV7-2 and TRBJ2-1, with 9 positions matching TRBD1. With V trimmed by 4 bases and J by 1 base, 2 bases remained unmatched. CDR1 SGHTA and CDR2 FQGNSA come from the germline V gene. The CDR3 loop spans 15 amino acids.